The clone carrying this T cell receptor (beta chain) was recorded at least ten times. Its antigen is still unknown. The data stem from a study of CD8 T cells in ankylosing spondylitis. The CDR3 spans 18 residues. Germline V gene lookup returns CDR1 SGDLS and CDR2 YYNGEE. Unmatched junction bases numbered 8, after V lost 4 bases and J lost 3 bases. TCRdb fed the 5' RACE reads into MiXCR, producing one record per CDR3 protein. The data show around 40,000 distinct CDR3 sequences, with less than 3.5% seen just once and about 4.8% held by the top ten. Study-level points and caveats: Within peripheral blood, clones linked to disease were CD8+ and relatively rare.

Sequencing was carried out using blood, either unsorted or a sorted T cell fraction (not recorded which). The chain couples TRBV9 to TRBJ2-2; 14 nucleotides line up with TRBD2. This receptor was identified in a male donor with ankylosing spondylitis or in good health (not recorded which). The CDR3 DNA sequence: TGTGCCAGCAGCACCGGGACTAGCGGGAGTAAGGACACCGGGGAGCTGTTTTTT. Translating it yields CASSTGTSGSKDTGELFF.